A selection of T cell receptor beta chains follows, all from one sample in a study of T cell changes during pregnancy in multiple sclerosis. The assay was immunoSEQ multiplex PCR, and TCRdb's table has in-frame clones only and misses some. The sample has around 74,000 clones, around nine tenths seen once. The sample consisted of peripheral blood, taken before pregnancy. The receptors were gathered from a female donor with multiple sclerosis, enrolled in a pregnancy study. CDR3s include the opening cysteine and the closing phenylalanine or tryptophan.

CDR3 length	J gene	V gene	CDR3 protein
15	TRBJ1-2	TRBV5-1	CASSLTTGTNYGYTF
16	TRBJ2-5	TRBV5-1	CASSLNPGLRGETQYF
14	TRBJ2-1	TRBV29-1	CSVKRLAGANEQFF
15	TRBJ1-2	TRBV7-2	CASSLSAGDPYGYTF
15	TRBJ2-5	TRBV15	CATSRDLNRKETQYF
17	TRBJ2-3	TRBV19	CASSITPPTSGTDTQYF
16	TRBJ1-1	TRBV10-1	CASSKIRGEMNTEAFF
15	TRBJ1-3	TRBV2	CASSQDRRSGNTIYF
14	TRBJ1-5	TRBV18	CASATEGGNQPQHF
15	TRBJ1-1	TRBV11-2	CASSSGGSSNTEAFF
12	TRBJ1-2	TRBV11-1	CATRTYNYGYTF
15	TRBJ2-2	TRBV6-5	CASTTNPGSSGELFF
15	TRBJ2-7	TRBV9	CASSAKLAGEYEQYF
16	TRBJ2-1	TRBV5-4	CASSPDDGSGYNEQFF
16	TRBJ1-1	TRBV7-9	CASSFDWGVLATEAFF
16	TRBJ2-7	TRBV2	CASSEALRLQGSEQYF
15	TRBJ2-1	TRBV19	CASEPDRAFGNEQFF
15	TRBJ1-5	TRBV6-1	CASSEFGNRNQPQHF